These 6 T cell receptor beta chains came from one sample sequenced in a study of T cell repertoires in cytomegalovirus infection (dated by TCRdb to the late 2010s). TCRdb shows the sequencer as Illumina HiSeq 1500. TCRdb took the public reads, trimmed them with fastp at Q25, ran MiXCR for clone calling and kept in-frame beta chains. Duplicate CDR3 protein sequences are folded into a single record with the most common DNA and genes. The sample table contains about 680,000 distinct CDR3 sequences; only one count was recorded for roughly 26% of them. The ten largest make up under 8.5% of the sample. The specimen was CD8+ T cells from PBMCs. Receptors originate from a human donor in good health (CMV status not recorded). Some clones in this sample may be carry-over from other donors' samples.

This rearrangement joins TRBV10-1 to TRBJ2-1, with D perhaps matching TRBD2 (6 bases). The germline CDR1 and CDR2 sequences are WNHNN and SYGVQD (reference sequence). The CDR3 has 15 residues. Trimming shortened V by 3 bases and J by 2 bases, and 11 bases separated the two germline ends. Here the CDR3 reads CASSDQLAPYNEQFF. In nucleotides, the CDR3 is TGCGCCAGCAGTGATCAGCTAGCGCCCTACAATGAGCAGTTCTTC.

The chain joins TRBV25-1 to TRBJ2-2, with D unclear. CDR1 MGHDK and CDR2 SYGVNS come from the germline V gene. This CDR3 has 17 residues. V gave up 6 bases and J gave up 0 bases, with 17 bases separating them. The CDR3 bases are TGTGCCAGCAGATCTAACCAACTCCTTACGAACACCGGGGAGCTGTTTTTT. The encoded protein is CASRSNQLLTNTGELFF.

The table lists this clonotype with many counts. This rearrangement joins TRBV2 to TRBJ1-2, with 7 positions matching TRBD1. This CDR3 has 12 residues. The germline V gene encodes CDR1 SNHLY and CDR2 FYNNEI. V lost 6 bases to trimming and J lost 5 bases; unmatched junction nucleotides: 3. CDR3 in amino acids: CASRGDRYGYTF. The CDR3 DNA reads TGTGCCAGCAGAGGGGACAGATATGGCTACACCTTC.

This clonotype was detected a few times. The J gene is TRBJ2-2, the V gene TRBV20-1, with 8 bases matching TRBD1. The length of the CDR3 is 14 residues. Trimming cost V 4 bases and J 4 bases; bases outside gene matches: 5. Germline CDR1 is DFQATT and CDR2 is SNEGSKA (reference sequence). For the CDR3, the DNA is TGCAGTGCTAACCAGGGGGCGACCACCGGGGAGCTGTTTTTT. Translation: CSANQGATTGELFF.

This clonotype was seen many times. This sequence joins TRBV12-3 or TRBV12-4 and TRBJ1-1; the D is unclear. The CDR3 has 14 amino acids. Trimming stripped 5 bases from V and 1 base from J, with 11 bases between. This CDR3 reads CASSASSGNTEAFF. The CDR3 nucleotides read TGTGCCAGCAGTGCCTCCTCGGGGAACACTGAAGCTTTCTTT.

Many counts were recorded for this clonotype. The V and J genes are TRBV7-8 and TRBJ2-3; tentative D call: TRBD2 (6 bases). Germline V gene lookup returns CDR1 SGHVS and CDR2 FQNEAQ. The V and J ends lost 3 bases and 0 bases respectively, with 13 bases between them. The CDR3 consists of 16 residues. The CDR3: CASSFIAGRSTDTQYF. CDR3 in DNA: TGTGCCAGCAGCTTTATTGCGGGGCGCAGCACAGATACGCAGTATTTT.